The 8 T cell receptor beta chains below come from one sample, sequenced in a study of graft-versus-host responses after intestinal transplantation. TCRdb's copy holds only in-frame clones and misses some; the assay was immunoSEQ multiplex PCR. The sample yields approximately 81,000 clones, around 87% seen once. These receptors' antigens are unknown. The sample here was unstimulated CD8+ T cells sorted from spleen or lymph node cells, taken before transplant. These receptors were obtained from a human donor who was the organ donor for an intestinal transplant.

This rearrangement joins TRBV5-6 to TRBJ2-1; D is unresolved. The CDR3 is made up of 14 amino acids. Germline assignment: CDR1 SGHDT and CDR2 YYEEEE. Trimming took off 0 bases at V and 10 bases at J, with 14 bases between the two ends. The CDR3 loop reads CASSLVLLDREQFF. CDR3 DNA: TGTGCCAGCAGCTTGGTACTTTTAGATCGGGAGCAGTTCTTC. The variable domain in full, completed from reference TRBV5-6 and TRBJ2-1, reads DAGVTQSPTHLIKTRGQQVTLRCSPKSGHDTVSWYQQALGQGPQFIFQYYEEEERQRGNFPDRFSGHQFPNYSSELNVNALLLGDSALYLCASSLVLLDREQFFGPGTRLTVL.

On this clone: The sample holds other DNA sequences that translate to the same CDR3. This rearrangement joins TRBV7-9 to TRBJ1-1; D is undetermined. V was clipped by 2 bases and J by 0 bases, with 1 base between them. The CDR3 consists of 12 residues. CDR1 and CDR2 (germline): SEHNR, FQNEAQ (reference sequence). The CDR3 coding sequence is TGTGCCAGCAGCTTAATGAACACTGAAGCTTTCTTT. Translated, it gives CASSLMNTEAFF.

The chain employs TRBV6-5 and TRBJ2-5; 9 nucleotides match TRBD2. Trimming removed 6 bases from V and 5 bases from J; junction bases left unmatched: 10. CDR1 is MNHEY and CDR2 is SVGAGI in the germline V gene. The CDR3 runs to 15 residues. The CDR3 DNA reads TGTGCCAGCAGCCCCCTATCTAGCGGGGCGGAGACCCAGTACTTC. Amino acid sequence: CASSPLSSGAETQYF.

V usage is TRBV9 and J usage is TRBJ2-7; D possibly corresponds to TRBD1 (5 bases). Germline CDR1 and CDR2: SGDLS and YYNGEE. V gave up 0 bases and J gave up 4 bases, with 11 bases separating them. This CDR3 is built from 14 residues. The DNA for the CDR3 is TGTGCCAGCAGCGTAGGCCAGGGTGGTTACGAGCAGTACTTC. This translates into CASSVGQGGYEQYF.

The chain uses TRBV29-1 and TRBJ2-7, with TRBD1 matching over 7 bases. CDR1 is SQVTM and CDR2 is ANQGSEA in the germline V gene. CDR3 length equals 13 residues. Trimming removed 4 bases from V and 1 base from J; junction bases left unmatched: 4. In DNA, the CDR3 is TGCAGCGTTGGACAGGGAACATCCTACGAGCAGTACTTC. Amino acid sequence: CSVGQGTSYEQYF.

A word on this clone: In the same sample, other DNA sequences code for this CDR3. V usage is TRBV2 and J usage is TRBJ2-7; D call uncertain. The CDR3 has 13 residues. Trimming stripped 6 bases from V and 2 bases from J, with 11 bases between. CDR1 is SNHLY, CDR2 FYNNEI, per germline. The CDR3 DNA reads as TGTGCCAGCAGCTTAGGCACGGCCTACGAGCAGTACTTC. Amino acid sequence: CASSLGTAYEQYF.

This rearrangement joins TRBV6-5 to TRBJ2-7; 7 bases fit TRBD1. This CDR3 has 15 residues. V lost 7 bases and J lost 0; bases outside the gene matches: 9. Germline CDR1 is MNHEY and CDR2 is SVGAGI. CDR3 sequence: CASKVFRGSSYEQYF. The CDR3 nucleotides are TGTGCCAGCAAGGTTTTCAGGGGGAGCTCCTACGAGCAGTACTTC.

The chain joins TRBV11-2 to TRBJ2-1; tentative D call: TRBD1 (5 bases). The CDR3 contains 11 residues. V gave up 7 bases and J gave up 9 bases, with 10 bases separating them. CDR1 SGHAT and CDR2 FQNNGV come from the germline V gene. CDR3 nucleotide sequence: TGTGCCAGCAACATAAGGGGTGAGCAGTTCTTC. Translated: CASNIRGEQFF. Together with reference TRBV11-2 and TRBJ2-1, the CDR3 gives the full variable domain: EAGVAQSPRYKIIEKRQSVAFWCNPISGHATLYWYQQILGQGPKLLIQFQNNGVVDDSQLPKDRFSAERLKGVDSTLKIQPAKLEDSAVYLCASNIRGEQFFGPGTRLTVL.